The 23 T cell receptor beta chains reported below all come from one sample, sequenced in a study of multiple sclerosis patients with progressive multifocal leukoencephalopathy. Time point meaning: time of PML onset. Measured with immunoSEQ multiplex PCR; TCRdb has only the in-frame clones, and not every one. The sample holds more than 30,000 clones, roughly 86% seen once. The sequencing used PBMCs, collected from a patient treated with natalizumab. The receptors originated from a woman in her thirties or forties with progressive multifocal leukoencephalopathy.

The chain employs TRBV5-1 and TRBJ2-5; tentatively, D is TRBD1 (6 bases). The ends were cut back, 4 bases at V and 0 bases at J, with 10 bases in the middle. This CDR3 is 14 amino acids long. Germline V lookup: CDR1 SGHRS, CDR2 YFSETQ. The chain's CDR3 is CASSKQGDQETQYF. For the CDR3, the DNA is TGCGCCAGCAGCAAACAGGGAGACCAAGAGACCCAGTACTTC. The variable domain in full, with the rest retrieved from reference TRBV5-1 and TRBJ2-5, is KAGVTQTPRYLIKTRGQQVTLSCSPISGHRSVSWYQQTPGQGLQFLFEYFSETQRNKGNFPGRFSGRQFSNSRSEMNVSTLELGDSALYLCASSKQGDQETQYFGPGTRLLVL.

This clone was seen just once. The rearrangement uses TRBV18 and TRBJ2-1; D is uncertain. Germline CDR1 reads KGHSH; CDR2 reads LQKENI. CDR3 length: 16 residues. Trimming cost V 0 bases and J 0 bases, with 9 bases left between them. CDR3 bases: TGTGCCAGCTCACCACCCTCAATGAGCTCCTACAATGAGCAGTTCTTC. This sequence encodes CASSPPSMSSYNEQFF.

V is TRBV29-1 and J is TRBJ2-7; D call uncertain. CDR3 length equals 10 residues. Trimming pared 4 bases from V and 5 bases from J, leaving 6 bases between. CDR1 and CDR2 from the germline V gene are SQVTM and ANQGSEA. CDR3 DNA sequence: TGCAGCGTTGTGGATCACGAGCAGTACTTC. It encodes CSVVDHEQYF.

The chain is built from TRBV7-2 and TRBJ2-5, with D perhaps TRBD1 (5 bases). CDR1 is SGHTA, CDR2 FQGNSA, per germline. Between the trimmed V and J ends, which lost 1 base and 3 bases, there was a span of 12 bases. The CDR3 contains 15 residues. The CDR3 DNA is TGTGCCAGCAGCTTAGGGACAATTAAGAAAGAGACCCAGTACTTC. Its protein is CASSLGTIKKETQYF.

V and J are TRBV6-1 and TRBJ2-5; no clear D gene. The end of the DNA is better explained by TRBJ2-7, so the J call may be wrong. Germline V lookup: CDR1 MNHNS, CDR2 SASEGT. The CDR3 consists of 15 residues. This chain's CDR3 is CASSEAPGPQYEQYF. CDR3 in DNA: TGTGCCAGCAGTGAAGCACCGGGCCCCCAATACGAGCAGTACTTC.

The chain has TRBV5-1 and TRBJ1-1, with 7 positions matching TRBD1. J gave up 0 bases and V 4 bases, and 9 bases lay outside the gene matches. The CDR3 is made up of 16 amino acids. Per the germline V gene, CDR1 is SGHRS and CDR2 is YFSETQ. The CDR3 nucleotides read TGCGCCAGCAGCCAGGCAGGGGGAATCGTGAACACTGAAGCTTTCTTT. It codes for CASSQAGGIVNTEAFF.

The J gene is TRBJ2-4, the V gene TRBV2, with 7 nucleotides matching TRBD1. Looked up from germline, CDR1 is SNHLY and CDR2 is FYNNEI. The CDR3 length is 15 residues. The V and J ends lost 5 bases and 3 bases, in that order; junction bases with no gene match: 7. The CDR3 reads CASSPRQGVKNIQYF. The CDR3 bases are TGTGCCAGCAGTCCCCGACAGGGTGTCAAAAACATTCAGTACTTC. The full variable domain, rest sourced from reference TRBV2 and TRBJ2-4, is EPEVTQTPSHQVTQMGQEVILRCVPISNHLYFYWYRQILGQKVEFLVSFYNNEISEKSEIFDDQFSVERPDGSNFTLKIRSTKLEDSAMYFCASSPRQGVKNIQYFGAGTRLSVL.

This rearrangement joins TRBV2 to TRBJ2-7, with 7 positions matching TRBD1. Looked up from germline, CDR1 is SNHLY and CDR2 is FYNNEI. The CDR3 contains 15 residues. V gave up 3 bases and J gave up 2 bases; unmatched junction bases: 7. CDR3 sequence (DNA): TGTGCCAGCAGTGACCGGACAGGAACCACCTACGAGCAGTACTTC. Its protein is CASSDRTGTTYEQYF.

V gene TRBV6-1 combines with J gene TRBJ1-5; the match to TRBD1 covers 11 bases. J was trimmed by 5 bases and V by 5 bases; bases with no gene match: 5. The CDR3 has 15 residues. The germline V gene has CDR1 MNHNS and CDR2 SASEGT. The CDR3: CASSPGTGGHQPQHF. Here the CDR3 DNA reads TGTGCCAGCAGTCCCGGGACAGGGGGGCATCAGCCCCAGCATTTT.

This rearrangement joins TRBV7-9 to TRBJ1-1; maybe TRBD1 (5 bases). CDR1 is SEHNR, CDR2 FQNEAQ, per germline (reference sequence). CDR3 length: 14 amino acids. Trimming stripped 6 bases from V and 2 bases from J, with 13 bases between. The CDR3 DNA reads TGTGCCAGCAGGTCACCGGGGGATAACACTGAAGCTTTCTTT. Protein product: CASRSPGDNTEAFF.

The table lists this clone with a few counts. The V call is TRBV6-5, the J call TRBJ2-7, with 7 bases identical to TRBD1. V dropped 2 bases and J dropped 6; count of bases not matched to a gene: 10. Germline V lookup: CDR1 MNHEY, CDR2 SVGAGI. The CDR3 is made up of 15 amino acids. Here the CDR3 DNA reads TGTGCCAGCAGTTACACCGGGACAGTTAATATCGAGCAGTACTTC. This translates into CASSYTGTVNIEQYF.

The chain combines TRBV7-2 with TRBJ2-2; TRBD2 aligns across 10 bases. This CDR3 region has 18 residues. Losses at the gene ends were 1 base for V and 1 base for J; bases not matched to a gene: 6. The germline V gene encodes CDR1 SGHTA and CDR2 FQGNSA. DNA for the CDR3: TGTGCCAGCAGCTTAGTGTGGTCTAGCGGGAGGAACACCGGGGAGCTGTTTTTT. Protein sequence: CASSLVWSSGRNTGELFF.

The chain couples TRBV7-3 to TRBJ2-1, with 8 nucleotides matching TRBD2. V was pared by 3 bases and J by 2 bases, with 3 bases of the junction left unmatched. The CDR3 consists of 15 residues. The V gene's germline CDR1 is SGHTA and CDR2 FQGTGA. CDR3 protein: CASSLAGGTYNEQFF. CDR3 bases: TGTGCCAGCAGCTTGGCGGGAGGAACCTACAATGAGCAGTTCTTC.

The chain employs TRBV30 and TRBJ2-7, with D maybe TRBD2 (5 bases). V dropped 1 base and J dropped 3 bases, with 13 bases sitting between them. Germline CDR1 reads GTSNPN; CDR2 reads SVGIG (reference sequence). CDR3 length: 14 residues. The CDR3 bases are TGTGCCTGGAGTGGTATAGGACTTGGCTACGAGCAGTACTTC. Translating it yields CAWSGIGLGYEQYF.

The chain has TRBV5-1 and TRBJ2-5; 9 bases are shared with TRBD1. J was trimmed by 3 bases and V by 4 bases; bases with no gene match: 7. This CDR3 spans 15 amino acids. Per the germline V gene, CDR1 is SGHRS and CDR2 is YFSETQ. CDR3 protein: CASSPRTGEEETQYF. CDR3 DNA sequence: TGCGCCAGCAGCCCCCGGACAGGGGAGGAAGAGACCCAGTACTTC.

This chain joins TRBV5-5 and TRBJ2-7, with 8 positions matching TRBD1. V lost 3 bases to trimming and J lost 0 bases; unmatched junction nucleotides: 8. The CDR3 consists of 16 residues. Per the germline V gene, CDR1 is SGHKS and CDR2 is YYEKEE (reference sequence). The CDR3 protein is CASSSRTGSFSYEQYF. CDR3 in DNA: TGTGCCAGCAGCTCGAGGACAGGGAGTTTCTCCTACGAGCAGTACTTC.

The chain couples TRBV4-3 to TRBJ2-3; 8 nucleotides align to TRBD2. The V gene's germline CDR1 is LGHNA and CDR2 YSLEER. The trim removed 1 base at V and 9 bases at J, leaving 3 bases unmatched. This CDR3 region has 13 residues. CDR3 loop: CASSQGRGGTQYF. For the CDR3, the DNA is TGCGCCAGCAGCCAAGGCCGGGGGGGAACGCAGTATTTT.

V and J are TRBV7-2 and TRBJ2-7; TRBD2 might be the D (6 bases). Trimming removed 5 bases at V and 0 bases at J, with 14 bases between. This CDR3 spans 15 amino acids. The germline V gene has CDR1 SGHTA and CDR2 FQGNSA. The CDR3 protein is CASSQGLVSSYEQYF. The CDR3 region has the DNA TGTGCCAGCAGCCAGGGACTCGTAAGCTCCTACGAGCAGTACTTC.

The chain joins TRBV6-5 to TRBJ2-5, with a possible D match to TRBD2 (5 bases). V lost 5 bases, J lost 7 bases, and 14 bases lay in between. CDR1 is MNHEY, CDR2 SVGAGI, per germline. The CDR3 is 13 amino acids. The CDR3 DNA is TGTGCCAGCAGTCACGACACTCGGGGGACCCAGTACTTC. This sequence encodes CASSHDTRGTQYF.

This clone turned up a few times. The chain carries TRBV15 and TRBJ1-3; D gene unclear. Germline V gene sequence: CDR1 LNHNV, CDR2 YYDKDF (reference sequence). V lost 0 bases to trimming and J lost 2 bases, with 8 bases between them. The CDR3 runs to 15 residues. CDR3 sequence (DNA): TGTGCCACCAGCAGAGATAGGGATCCTGGAAACACCATATATTTT. Residues: CATSRDRDPGNTIYF.

This clone was found a few times. As DNA, the CDR3 is TGTGCCAGCAGCTTTGGTCCAGGAACTAATGAAAAACTGTTTTTT. Translated, it gives CASSFGPGTNEKLFF. The chain links TRBV5-4 to TRBJ1-4, with D unresolved. CDR3 length: 15 residues. CDR1 SGHNT and CDR2 YYREEE come from the germline V gene (reference sequence). The ends were cut back, 2 bases at V and 1 base at J, with 9 bases in the middle.

The chain has TRBV28 and TRBJ1-5; the match to TRBD1 covers 11 bases. V shed 8 bases and J 6 bases; nucleotides not matched to a gene: 9. CDR1 and CDR2 from the germline V gene are MDHEN and SYDVKM. CDR3 size: 15 residues. The CDR3 sequence: CASCRTGGAGQPQHF. In DNA, the CDR3 is TGTGCCAGCTGCCGGACAGGGGGCGCGGGTCAGCCCCAGCATTTT.

The chain has TRBV7-2 and TRBJ2-2; D is uncertain. With 1 base removed from V and 7 bases from J, the gap between germline ends came to 10 bases. The CDR3 is made up of 14 amino acids. Germline values: CDR1 SGHTA, CDR2 FQGNSA. The CDR3 coding sequence is TGTGCCAGCAGCTTAGGCCGTCTTGGCGGGGAGCTGTTTTTT. Residues: CASSLGRLGGELFF. The full variable domain, with the rest looked up from reference TRBV7-2 and TRBJ2-2, is GAGVSQSPSNKVTEKGKDVELRCDPISGHTALYWYRQSLGQGLEFLIYFQGNSAPDKSGLPSDRFSAERTGGSVSTLTIQRTQQEDSAVYLCASSLGRLGGELFFGEGSRLTVL.